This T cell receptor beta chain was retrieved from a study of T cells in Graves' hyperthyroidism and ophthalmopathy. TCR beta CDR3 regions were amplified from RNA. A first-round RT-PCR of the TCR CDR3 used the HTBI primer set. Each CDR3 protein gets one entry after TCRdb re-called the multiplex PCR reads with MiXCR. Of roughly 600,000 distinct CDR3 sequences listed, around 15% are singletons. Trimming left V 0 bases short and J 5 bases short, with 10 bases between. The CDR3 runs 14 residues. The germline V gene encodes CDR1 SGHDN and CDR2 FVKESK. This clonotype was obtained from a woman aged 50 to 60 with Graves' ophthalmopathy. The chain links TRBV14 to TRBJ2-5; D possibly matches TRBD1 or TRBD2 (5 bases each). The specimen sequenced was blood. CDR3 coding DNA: TGTGCCAGCAGCCAAGATTATGAGGGGGAGACCCAGTACTTC. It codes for CASSQDYEGETQYF.